This T cell receptor beta chain appears in the sequencing data of a study of T cell repertoires in cytomegalovirus infection. Study details: Epitope selection comprised recently identified HLA-C-restricted CMV epitopes and well-studied HLA-B-restricted CMV epitopes. Shared public TCR beta signatures pointed to both CMV infection and a matching HLA type. Study results and caveats: Dominating the ex vivo response were TCR beta clonotypes that were CMV-specific and HLA-C-restricted. People with CMV and the relevant HLA were identified by cumulative public TCR beta family frequency.

On this clonotype itself: Its target is not known.

V was cut by 3 bases and J by 3 bases, with 9 bases left in between. The CDR3 has 14 residues. Germline V CDR1 and CDR2: SGHTA, FQGTGA. TCRdb used MiXCR to reprocess the reads, holding one entry per CDR3 protein. The table includes fewer than 1,000,000 distinct CDR3 sequences, around 30% detected once. This receptor was taken from a human donor in good health (CMV status not recorded). Some clones in this sample may be carry-over from other donors' samples. The material was cultured CD8+ T cells from PBMCs, obtained from culture after CMV antigen stimulation. The chain is built from TRBV7-3 and TRBJ2-1; D is possibly TRBD1 (6 bases). Here the CDR3 reads CASSFGTNYNEQFF. CDR3 in DNA: TGTGCCAGCAGCTTCGGGACAAACTACAATGAGCAGTTCTTC.